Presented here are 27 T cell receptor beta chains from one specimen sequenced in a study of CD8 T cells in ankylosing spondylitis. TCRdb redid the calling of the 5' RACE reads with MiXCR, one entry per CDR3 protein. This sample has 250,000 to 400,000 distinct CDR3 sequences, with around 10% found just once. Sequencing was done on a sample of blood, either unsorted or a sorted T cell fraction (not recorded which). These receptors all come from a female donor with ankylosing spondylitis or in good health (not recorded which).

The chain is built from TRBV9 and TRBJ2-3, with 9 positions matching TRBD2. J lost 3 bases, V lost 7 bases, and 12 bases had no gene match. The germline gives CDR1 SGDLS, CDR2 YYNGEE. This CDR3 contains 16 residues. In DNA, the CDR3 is TGTGCCAGCTCGAGGGCTAGCGGGGATCTGACAGATACGCAGTATTTT. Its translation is CASSRASGDLTDTQYF.

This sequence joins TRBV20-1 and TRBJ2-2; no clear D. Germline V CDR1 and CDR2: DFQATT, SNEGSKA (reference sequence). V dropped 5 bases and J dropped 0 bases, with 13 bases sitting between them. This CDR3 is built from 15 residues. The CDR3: CSAPRLLTNTGELFF. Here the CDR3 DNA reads TGCAGTGCTCCTCGACTTCTAACGAACACCGGGGAGCTGTTTTTT.

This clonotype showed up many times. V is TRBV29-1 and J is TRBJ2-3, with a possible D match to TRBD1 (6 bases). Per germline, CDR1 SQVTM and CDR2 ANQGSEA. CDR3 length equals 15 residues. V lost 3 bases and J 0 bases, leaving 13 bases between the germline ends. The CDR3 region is CSVDGAGASTDTQYF. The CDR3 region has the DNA TGCAGCGTTGACGGGGCAGGGGCGAGCACAGATACGCAGTATTTT.

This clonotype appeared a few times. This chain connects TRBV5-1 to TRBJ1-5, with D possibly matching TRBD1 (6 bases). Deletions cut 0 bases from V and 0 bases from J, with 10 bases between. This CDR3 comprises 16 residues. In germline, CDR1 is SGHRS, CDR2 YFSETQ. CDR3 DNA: TGCGCCAGCAGCTTGGATGGGGGCTATAGCAATCAGCCCCAGCATTTT. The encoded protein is CASSLDGGYSNQPQHF.

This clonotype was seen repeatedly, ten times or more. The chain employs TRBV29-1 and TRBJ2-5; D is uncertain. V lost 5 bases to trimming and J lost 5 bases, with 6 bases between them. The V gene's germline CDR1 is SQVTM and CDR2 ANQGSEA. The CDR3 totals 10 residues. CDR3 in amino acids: CSVFRETQYF. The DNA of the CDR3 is TGCAGCGTTTTTAGGGAGACCCAGTACTTC.

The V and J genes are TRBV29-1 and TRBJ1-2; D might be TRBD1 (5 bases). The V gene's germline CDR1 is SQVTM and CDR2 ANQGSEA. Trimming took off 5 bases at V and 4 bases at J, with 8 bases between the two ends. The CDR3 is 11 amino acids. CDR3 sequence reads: CSVWGGYGYTF. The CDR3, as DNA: TGCAGCGTTTGGGGCGGCTATGGCTACACCTTC.

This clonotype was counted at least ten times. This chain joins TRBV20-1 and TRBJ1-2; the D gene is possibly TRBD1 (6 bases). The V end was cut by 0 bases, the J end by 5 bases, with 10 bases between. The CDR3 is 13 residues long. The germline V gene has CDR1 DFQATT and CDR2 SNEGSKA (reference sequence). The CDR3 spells CSARDTGSYGYTF. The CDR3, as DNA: TGCAGTGCTAGAGATACAGGGAGTTATGGCTACACCTTC.

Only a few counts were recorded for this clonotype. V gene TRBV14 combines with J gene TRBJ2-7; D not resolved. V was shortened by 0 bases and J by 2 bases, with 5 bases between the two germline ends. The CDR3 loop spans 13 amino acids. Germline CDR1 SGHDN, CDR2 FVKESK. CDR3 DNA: TGTGCCAGCAGCCAAGAGGTACCCTACGAGCAGTACTTC. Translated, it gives CASSQEVPYEQYF.

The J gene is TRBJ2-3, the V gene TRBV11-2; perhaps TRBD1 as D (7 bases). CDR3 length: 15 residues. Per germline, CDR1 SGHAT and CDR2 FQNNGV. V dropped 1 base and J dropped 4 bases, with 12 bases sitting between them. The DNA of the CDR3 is TGTGCCAGCAGCTTAGGGCCCAGGGGGGCAGATACGCAGTATTTT. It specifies CASSLGPRGADTQYF.

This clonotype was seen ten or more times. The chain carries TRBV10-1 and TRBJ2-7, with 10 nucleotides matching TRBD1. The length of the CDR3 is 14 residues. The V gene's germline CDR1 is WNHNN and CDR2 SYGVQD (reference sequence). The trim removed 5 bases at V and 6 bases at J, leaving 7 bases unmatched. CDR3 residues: CASSSTGTGVEQYF. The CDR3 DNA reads TGCGCCAGCAGTAGCACCGGGACAGGGGTCGAGCAGTACTTC.

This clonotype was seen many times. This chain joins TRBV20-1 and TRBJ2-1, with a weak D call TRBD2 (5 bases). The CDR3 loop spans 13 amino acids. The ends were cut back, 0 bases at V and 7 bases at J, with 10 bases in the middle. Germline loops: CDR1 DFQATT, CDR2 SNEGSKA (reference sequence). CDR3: CSAREGSGNEQFF. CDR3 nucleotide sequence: TGCAGTGCTAGAGAGGGGTCGGGGAATGAGCAGTTCTTC.

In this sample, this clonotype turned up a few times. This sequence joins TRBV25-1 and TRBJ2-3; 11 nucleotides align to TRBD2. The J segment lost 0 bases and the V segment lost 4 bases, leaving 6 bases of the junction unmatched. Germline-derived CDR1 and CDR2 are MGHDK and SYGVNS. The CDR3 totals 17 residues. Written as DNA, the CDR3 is TGTGCCAGCAGTGCGACTAGCGGGATTACTAGCACAGATACGCAGTATTTT. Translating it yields CASSATSGITSTDTQYF.

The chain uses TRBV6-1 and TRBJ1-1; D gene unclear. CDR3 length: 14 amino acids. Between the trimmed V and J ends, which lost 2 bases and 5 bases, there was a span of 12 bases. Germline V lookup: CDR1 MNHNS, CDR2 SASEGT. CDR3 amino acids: CASSELGDRTEAFF. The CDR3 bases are TGTGCCAGCAGTGAACTTGGGGATCGTACTGAAGCTTTCTTT.

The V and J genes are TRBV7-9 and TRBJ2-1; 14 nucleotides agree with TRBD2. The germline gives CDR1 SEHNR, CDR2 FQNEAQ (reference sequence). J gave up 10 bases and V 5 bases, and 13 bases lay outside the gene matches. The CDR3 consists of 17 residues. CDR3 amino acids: CASSPALSGLAGEEQFF. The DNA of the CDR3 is TGTGCCAGCAGCCCAGCCCTTTCGGGACTAGCGGGGGAAGAGCAGTTCTTC.

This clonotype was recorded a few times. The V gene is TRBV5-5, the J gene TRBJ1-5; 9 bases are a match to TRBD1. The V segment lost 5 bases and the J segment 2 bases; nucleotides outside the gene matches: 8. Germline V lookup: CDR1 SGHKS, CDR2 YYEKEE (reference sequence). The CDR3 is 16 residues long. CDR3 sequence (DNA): TGTGCCAGCAGGGGGGACAGGGTCTTGGGCAATCAGCCCCAGCATTTT. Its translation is CASRGDRVLGNQPQHF.

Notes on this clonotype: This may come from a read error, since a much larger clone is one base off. CDR3: CAIRQDSGTGDLFF. DNA of the CDR3: TGTGCCATCAGGCAGGACAGCGGCACCGGGGATCTGTTTTTT. The chain employs TRBV10-3 and TRBJ2-2; tentatively, D is TRBD1 (6 bases). CDR1 ENHRY and CDR2 SYGVKD come from the germline V gene. CDR3 length equals 14 residues.

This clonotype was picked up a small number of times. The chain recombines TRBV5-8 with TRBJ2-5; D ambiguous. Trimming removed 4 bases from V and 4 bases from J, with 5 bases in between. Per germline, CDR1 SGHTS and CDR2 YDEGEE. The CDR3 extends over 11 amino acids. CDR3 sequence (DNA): TGTGCCAGCAGCCGGTCAGAGACCCAGTACTTC. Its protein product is CASSRSETQYF. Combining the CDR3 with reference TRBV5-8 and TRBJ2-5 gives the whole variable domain EAGVTQSPTHLIKTRGQQATLRCSPISGHTSVYWYQQALGLGLQFLLWYDEGEERNRGNFPPRFSGRQFPNYSSELNVNALELEDSALYLCASSRSETQYFGPGTRLLVL.

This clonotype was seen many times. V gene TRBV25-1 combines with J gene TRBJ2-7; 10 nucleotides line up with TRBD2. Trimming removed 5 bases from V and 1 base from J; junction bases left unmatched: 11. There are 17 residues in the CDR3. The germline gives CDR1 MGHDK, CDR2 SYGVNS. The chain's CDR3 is CASSPTSGETKSYEQYF. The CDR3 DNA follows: TGTGCCAGCAGTCCCACTAGCGGGGAGACCAAGTCCTACGAGCAGTACTTC.

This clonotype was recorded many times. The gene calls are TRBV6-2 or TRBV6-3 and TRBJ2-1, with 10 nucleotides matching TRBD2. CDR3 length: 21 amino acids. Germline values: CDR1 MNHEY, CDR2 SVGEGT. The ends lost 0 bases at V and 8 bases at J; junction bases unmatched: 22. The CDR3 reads CASSYSKGGSGGHRRADEQFF. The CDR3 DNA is TGTGCCAGCAGTTACTCGAAAGGGGGTAGCGGGGGGCACCGTCGCGCGGATGAGCAGTTCTTC.

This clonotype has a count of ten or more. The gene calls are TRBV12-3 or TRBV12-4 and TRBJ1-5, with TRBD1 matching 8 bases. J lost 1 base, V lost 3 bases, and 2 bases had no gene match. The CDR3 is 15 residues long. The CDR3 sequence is CASSLRTGSNQPQHF. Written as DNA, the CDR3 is TGTGCCAGCAGTTTGCGGACAGGGAGCAATCAGCCCCAGCATTTT.

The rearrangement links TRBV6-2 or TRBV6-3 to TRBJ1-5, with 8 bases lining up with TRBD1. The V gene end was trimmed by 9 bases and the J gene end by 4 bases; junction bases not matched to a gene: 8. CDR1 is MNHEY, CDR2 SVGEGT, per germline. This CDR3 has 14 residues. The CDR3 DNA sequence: TGTGCCAGTCATCGACAGGGGTGGAATCAGCCCCAGCATTTT. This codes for CASHRQGWNQPQHF.

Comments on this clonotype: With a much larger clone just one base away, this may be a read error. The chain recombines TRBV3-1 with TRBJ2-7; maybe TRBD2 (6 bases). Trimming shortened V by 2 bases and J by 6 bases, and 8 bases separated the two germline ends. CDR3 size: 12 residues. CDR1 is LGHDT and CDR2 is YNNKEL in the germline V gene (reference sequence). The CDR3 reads CASSQFGGEQYF. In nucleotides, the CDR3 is TGTGCCAGCAGCCAATTCGGGGGCGAGCAGTACTTC.

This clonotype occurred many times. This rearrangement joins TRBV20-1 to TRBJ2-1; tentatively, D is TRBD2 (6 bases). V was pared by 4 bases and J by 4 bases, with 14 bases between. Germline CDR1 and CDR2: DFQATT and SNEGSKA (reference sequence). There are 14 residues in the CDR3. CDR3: CSAIGRGSYNEQFF. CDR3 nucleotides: TGCAGTGCTATTGGGCGGGGATCGTACAATGAGCAGTTCTTC.

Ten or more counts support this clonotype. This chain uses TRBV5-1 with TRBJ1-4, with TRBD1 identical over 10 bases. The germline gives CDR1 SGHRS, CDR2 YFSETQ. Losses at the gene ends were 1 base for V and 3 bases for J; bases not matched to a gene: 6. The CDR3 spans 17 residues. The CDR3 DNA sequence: TGCGCCAGCAGCTTGTCGGACAGGGGGGGAGCTAATGAAAAACTGTTTTTT. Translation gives CASSLSDRGGANEKLFF.

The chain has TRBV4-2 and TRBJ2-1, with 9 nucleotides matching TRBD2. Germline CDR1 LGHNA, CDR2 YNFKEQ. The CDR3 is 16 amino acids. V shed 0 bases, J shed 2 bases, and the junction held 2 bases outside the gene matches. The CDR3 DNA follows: TGTGCCAGCAGCCAAGAGCCTAGCGGGGCCTACAATGAGCAGTTCTTC. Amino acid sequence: CASSQEPSGAYNEQFF.

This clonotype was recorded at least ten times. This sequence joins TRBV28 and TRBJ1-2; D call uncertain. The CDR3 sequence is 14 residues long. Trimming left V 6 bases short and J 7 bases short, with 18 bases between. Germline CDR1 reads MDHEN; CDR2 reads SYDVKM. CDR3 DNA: TGTGCCAGCAGCCTCGGGCCGGGAGCGGGTGGCTACACCTTC. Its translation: CASSLGPGAGGYTF.

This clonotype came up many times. The CDR3 here is CASSLEGGELGSPLHF. For the CDR3, the DNA is TGTGCCAGCAGCTTAGAAGGAGGTGAACTTGGGTCACCCCTCCACTTT. The chain is built from TRBV7-2 and TRBJ1-6; D not certain. The V gene's germline CDR1 is SGHTA and CDR2 FQGNSA. The V gene lost 1 base and the J gene lost 10 bases, with 17 bases spanning the gap. The CDR3 totals 16 residues.